These 17 T cell receptor beta chains were all obtained from the same sample, sequenced in a study of blood T cell repertoires in COVID-19. Clones were sequenced by immunoSEQ multiplex PCR, and TCRdb holds only the in-frame ones, with some missing. The sample carries fewer than 400,000 clones, over 80% recorded once. What was sequenced was PBMCs or T cells enriched from blood (not recorded which). Receptors originate from a man aged 30 to 45 who had recovered from COVID-19.

V gene TRBV13 combines with J gene TRBJ2-1; 7 nucleotides match TRBD1. The trim removed 6 bases at V and 4 bases at J, leaving 6 bases unmatched. The CDR3 has 14 residues. Looked up from germline, CDR1 is PRHDT and CDR2 is FYEKMQ (reference sequence). CDR3 region: CASRSGTDYNEQFF. The DNA of the CDR3 is TGTGCCAGCAGGAGTGGGACAGATTACAATGAGCAGTTCTTC.

V is TRBV11-2 and J is TRBJ1-2; D possibly corresponds to TRBD1 (5 bases). This CDR3 spans 14 amino acids. V was clipped by 1 base and J by 3 bases, with 9 bases between them. The germline V gene encodes CDR1 SGHAT and CDR2 FQNNGV. CDR3 coding DNA: TGTGCCAGCAGCTTAGGTTCCAGGGACTATGGCTACACCTTC. It codes for CASSLGSRDYGYTF.

The chain links TRBV12-3 or TRBV12-4 to TRBJ1-2; D gene ambiguous. The CDR3 is made up of 13 amino acids. V gave up 3 bases and J gave up 4 bases, with 9 bases separating them. Here the CDR3 reads CASSFPGIYGYTF. The CDR3 DNA reads TGTGCCAGCAGTTTTCCAGGTATCTATGGCTACACCTTC.

The rearrangement joins TRBV10-1 to TRBJ2-3, with D perhaps matching TRBD2 (6 bases). Germline CDR1 WNHNN, CDR2 SYGVQD (reference sequence). V lost 3 bases, J lost 0 bases, and 13 bases lay in between. The CDR3 runs 16 residues. This CDR3 reads CASSDPGDSSTDTQYF. Written as DNA, the CDR3 is TGCGCCAGCAGTGACCCGGGAGACAGTAGCACAGATACGCAGTATTTT.

The V gene is TRBV2, the J gene TRBJ2-2, with unresolved D. Trimming cost V 7 bases and J 0 bases, with 12 bases left between them. CDR3 length: 15 residues. Germline V gene data show CDR1 as SNHLY and CDR2 as FYNNEI. The CDR3 loop is CASTPYSSNTGELFF. CDR3 sequence (DNA): TGTGCCAGCACTCCGTACAGTTCGAACACCGGGGAGCTGTTTTTT.

The rearrangement links TRBV7-2 to TRBJ1-5; D uncertain. This CDR3 region has 13 residues. CDR1 and CDR2 from the germline V gene are SGHTA and FQGNSA. Trimming cost V 1 base and J 13 bases, with 14 bases left between them. CDR3 in DNA: TGTGCCAGCAGCTTAGTAGAGGCCAGCTCGCAGCATTTT. This gives the protein CASSLVEASSQHF.

This clone was seen a single time. The genes are TRBV19 and TRBJ2-2; a possible D gene is TRBD1 (6 bases). This CDR3 is built from 16 residues. From germline, CDR1 is LNHDA and CDR2 SQIVND (reference sequence). The V end was cut by 10 bases, the J end by 0 bases, with 18 bases between. The CDR3 DNA follows: TGTGCCACGAGGGAACAGGGTTCTGCGAACACCGGGGAGCTGTTTTTT. This encodes CATREQGSANTGELFF.

The rearrangement links TRBV7-6 to TRBJ2-1, with 15 bases identical to TRBD2. Germline CDR1 and CDR2: SGHVS and FNYEAQ. The CDR3 loop spans 15 amino acids. Trimming cost V 4 bases and J 6 bases; bases outside gene matches: 1. The CDR3 region has the DNA TGTGCCAGCAGCTGGACTAGCGGGGGGGCCAATGAGCAGTTCTTC. As protein: CASSWTSGGANEQFF.

The chain uses TRBV4-1 and TRBJ1-1; no clear D gene. There are 13 residues in the CDR3. Trimming removed 2 bases from V and 11 bases from J, with 15 bases in between. Germline V CDR1 and CDR2: MGHRA, YSYEKL. This CDR3 is CASSQTGLVGAFF. The DNA of the CDR3 is TGCGCCAGCAGCCAAACGGGGTTGGTGGGGGCTTTCTTT.

The rearrangement links TRBV7-6 to TRBJ2-1, with D possibly matching TRBD2 (6 bases). V lost 3 bases and J 4 bases, leaving 13 bases between the germline ends. From germline, CDR1 is SGHVS and CDR2 FNYEAQ. The CDR3 is 15 residues long. The CDR3 DNA sequence: TGTGCCAGCAGCTTGTTCACGGGAGAGTACAATGAGCAGTTCTTC. Residues: CASSLFTGEYNEQFF.

The chain employs TRBV2 and TRBJ2-7, with D unresolved. Germline-derived CDR1 and CDR2 are SNHLY and FYNNEI. Trimming removed 6 bases at V and 7 bases at J, with 10 bases between. The CDR3 is 11 residues long. CDR3 region: CASSATWEQYF. CDR3 DNA: TGTGCCAGCAGCGCCACTTGGGAGCAGTACTTC.

A few counts support this clone. The chain couples TRBV27 to TRBJ1-1, with a tentative D call TRBD1 (5 bases). Trimming pared 5 bases from V and 0 bases from J, leaving 10 bases between. CDR1 and CDR2 from the germline V gene are MNHEY and SMNVEV (reference sequence). The CDR3 extends over 14 amino acids. This chain's CDR3 is CASSTGGVNTEAFF. In nucleotides, the CDR3 is TGTGCCAGCAGTACGGGGGGAGTGAACACTGAAGCTTTCTTT.

The chain combines TRBV7-8 with TRBJ2-7; TRBD2 aligns across 10 bases. From germline, CDR1 is SGHVS and CDR2 FQNEAQ. The CDR3 loop spans 16 amino acids. Germline trimming cut 1 base from V and 4 bases from J; bases unmatched to any gene: 7. The CDR3 spells CASSLGGLAGEYEQYF. The CDR3 DNA sequence: TGTGCCAGCAGCTTAGGGGGTCTAGCGGGGGAATACGAGCAGTACTTC.

This clone was picked up one time. V is TRBV9 and J is TRBJ1-1; D possibly corresponds to TRBD1 (5 bases). The germline V gene encodes CDR1 SGDLS and CDR2 YYNGEE. This CDR3 has 14 residues. The V end was cut by 2 bases, the J end by 4 bases, with 12 bases between. The CDR3 spells CASSVSGSGTEAFF. The DNA for the CDR3 is TGTGCCAGCAGCGTCTCAGGGTCGGGCACTGAAGCTTTCTTT.

V is TRBV5-1 and J is TRBJ2-5; 8 nucleotides align to TRBD2. The CDR3 has 17 amino acids. Germline assignment: CDR1 SGHRS and CDR2 YFSETQ. V dropped 0 bases and J dropped 3; count of bases not matched to a gene: 10. CDR3 residues: CASSLVFLAGSKETQYF. The CDR3 DNA is TGCGCCAGCAGCTTGGTTTTCCTAGCGGGTTCAAAAGAGACCCAGTACTTC.

The chain carries TRBV28 and TRBJ1-1; D unresolved. CDR1 and CDR2 from the germline V gene are MDHEN and SYDVKM. Trimming took off 8 bases at V and 3 bases at J, with 7 bases between the two ends. The CDR3 covers 11 residues. The CDR3 bases are TGTGCCAGCGGCTGGCACACTGAAGCTTTCTTT. Protein: CASGWHTEAFF. Based on the CDR3 plus reference TRBV28 and TRBJ1-1, the full variable domain is DVKVTQSSRYLVKRTGEKVFLECVQDMDHENMFWYRQDPGLGLRLIYFSYDVKMKEKGDIPEGYSVSREKKERFSLILESASTNQTSMYLCASGWHTEAFFGQGTRLTVV.

The chain combines TRBV20-1 with TRBJ1-4, with 7 bases that match TRBD1. Germline V CDR1 and CDR2: DFQATT, SNEGSKA (reference sequence). The CDR3 totals 11 residues. The trim removed 6 bases at V and 16 bases at J, leaving 11 bases unmatched. The CDR3 DNA is TGCAGTGCGATCGACAGGGTATTTCAGTTTTTT. It specifies CSAIDRVFQFF.